The sequence of this T cell receptor beta chain was determined in a study of cytomegalovirus exposure and HLA in healthy donors. Vbeta (60) and Jbeta (13) primers were used in the PCR. Method: immunoSEQ multiplex PCR; TCRdb's copy keeps in-frame clones and lacks some. The table lists 85,000 to 90,000 clones, around four fifths of them singletons, with about a tenth in the top ten. This CDR3 comprises 14 residues. Trimming at V came to 5 bases and at J to 6 bases, leaving 7 bases not matched to a gene. The germline CDR1 and CDR2 sequences are MNHEY and SMNVEV (reference sequence). This TCR derives from a young man in good health and CMV-seropositive. The chain has TRBV27 and TRBJ1-1; 9 bases are shared with TRBD1. The source material was PBMCs. CDR3 nucleotide sequence: TGTGCCAGCAGTAACGGACAGGGGTTGCCTGAAGCTTTCTTT. As protein: CASSNGQGLPEAFF.